This T cell receptor (beta chain) derives from a study of cytomegalovirus exposure and HLA in healthy donors (dated by TCRdb to about 2017). The study in broad terms: In an earlier analysis of roughly 590 of the donors, approximately 260 Gb of sequence data and 117 million unique TCR beta sequences from roughly 190 million T cells were reported. Roughly 300 gigabases of sequencing data and approximately 84 million unique TCR sequences were included in an early release covering around 600 HLA-typed donors. Among the roughly 400 genotyped donors, under 90% belonged to the genetic ancestry cluster associated with self-reported Caucasian donors. The aim of the study was to test whether cataloging public T cell receptors could identify signatures of past pathogen exposure. The T cell repertoires of 666 subjects were profiled by immunosequencing and related to cytomegalovirus serostatus. Besides the first cohort of roughly 700 subjects, a separate validation cohort made up of 120 or so different subjects was used. The study combined high-throughput TCR immunosequencing, statistical association of individual TCRs with disease status, and machine learning to predict cytomegalovirus infection status. A later analysis re-examined previously published TCR beta repertoires from 600 to 700 donors and added high-resolution HLA genotyping to investigate patterns of TCR occurrence. In the later analysis, no new phenotypic data were used to find candidate immune exposures; instead, reliance was placed on TCR beta sequences and their occurrence across donors. In an earlier analysis of more than 550 of the donors, high-throughput TCR beta sequencing was used to judge whether each TCR beta V gene segment behaved as functional or pseudogenic. Donor age, sex, ethnicity and CMV serostatus were collected together with the repertoire data. A later genetic analysis used genome-wide SNP genotypes for about 65% of the 666 donors, treating that subset as a discovery cohort. All discovery cohort repertoires had been generated using a single sequencing platform. Both class I and class II loci were covered by HLA typing, at four-digit resolution. Typing coverage varied by locus: roughly 620-640 donors for A, B, C, DRB1 and DQB1; 522 for DQA1; over 600 for DPA1; around 450 for DPB1. About five DR-DQ haplotypes were handled as single units for association and clustering because linkage in the cohort was strong. Among roughly 400 genotyped donors of the cohort, an average of about 240,000 unique TCR beta nucleotide sequences were sequenced per donor, 15% to 20% of them non-productive.

Comments on this clone: Its antigen remains unidentified. Qualities for individual bases were not recorded, and no much larger clone is one base off.

The cohort was made up of under 800 healthy bone marrow donors. All cohort members were sampled while nominally healthy, although unrecorded immune exposures were likely present. The donor tested CMV seropositive, placing the donor among the 250 to 300 seropositive members of the cohort. Each donor provided a peripheral blood sample, and peripheral blood mononuclear cells were used for TCR beta sequencing. The Qiagen DNeasy Blood Extraction Kit was used to extract genomic DNA from the blood cell samples. The library was made by the immunoSEQ multiplex PCR assay. For the multiplex PCR, a mixture combining 60 forward primers for TCR Vbeta segments and 13 reverse primers for TCR Jbeta segments was used. The CDR3 region of rearranged TCR beta genes was amplified from genomic DNA by a multiplex PCR assay. The Illumina HiSeq System was used to sequence the amplified TCR beta libraries as 87-base-pair reads. In the source study's methods: Across the roughly 600 repertoires, a later analysis counted around 80 million unique TCR beta chains, some 11 million of which were shared by at least two donors. To remove PCR and sequencing errors, raw reads were error-corrected and collapsed into unique sequences using a nearest-neighbor algorithm that merged closely related sequences. CDR3 sequences were aligned to IMGT reference sequences to assign V, D and J gene segments. For a sequence to be retained, a match of at least six nucleotides to both a V gene segment and a J gene segment was required. A rearrangement counted as productive if the CDR3 had no stop codons and remained in frame with V and J, and every other rearrangement counted as non-productive. CDR3 was defined by IMGT convention, running from the second conserved V-encoded cysteine to the conserved J-encoded phenylalanine. The earlier analysis of some 540 of the donors excluded any sequence lacking an unambiguous match to a single V gene segment. An earlier analysis of several hundred of the donors classified V segments as functional when productive rearrangements were above 56.7% and as segregating when the standard deviation between donors was above 5%. A statistical classification framework was built for diagnosing cytomegalovirus status from the catalog of TCR beta chain sequences. In a later analysis, TCR nucleotide sequences were compared against IMGT/GENE-DB human TR gene sequences so that V and J genes could be assigned. A later analysis assigned CDR3 sequences and most-parsimonious VDJ recombination scenarios with the TCRdist pipeline. In a later analysis, every TCR beta chain was defined by the combination of its CDR3 amino acid sequence and its V-gene family, and reads without a unique V-gene family were dropped. In a later analysis, 450 to 600 highly shared, low-generation-probability nucleotide sequences were removed to address suspected cross-contamination and a sequencing artifact. A later analysis calculated a clonal expansion index for each public chain from normalized within-repertoire ranks of inferred template counts. Generation probabilities in a later analysis came from a VDJ recombination model fitted to out-of-frame rearrangements, and those results were checked against IGoR. Hypergeometric tests were used in a later analysis to score TCR-TCR, TCR-HLA and TCR-CMV co-occurrence, with a repertoire-size bias correction applied to the TCR pairs. To estimate false discovery rates, a later analysis permuted the HLA or CMV assignments 20 times. A later analysis grouped co-occurring TCRs with DBSCAN, adding TCRdist sequence similarity when clustering within HLA-allele-positive subsets. Repertoires with fewer than 30,000 or more than 120,000 public chains, plus five repertoires with anomalous nucleotide sharing, were excluded from co-occurrence clustering. Sourced from immuneACCESS, this table was stored by TCRdb with only in-frame sequences that have V and J called. A share of the clones is absent; for the studies checked, an unresolved V gene accounts for under half, and the remainder has no known explanation. V, J and clone size are taken as reported in that table, and D and trimming were inferred from the DNA itself. The sample table records around 140,000 clones; around 82% of these occur just once. The leading ten clones occupy over 2% of the sample.

Via the germline V gene, CDR1 is SGHRS and CDR2 YFSETQ. The junction shows trimming of 6 bases on V and 2 bases on J, and the gene matches do not reach 12 bases of it. Spanning cysteine to phenylalanine, the CDR3 consists of 16 amino acids. Just CDR3 DNA is preserved here, 48 bases in frame from base 1. General study outcomes and caveats: A further reported finding was that TCR beta sequences accurately predicted the HLA-A and HLA-B alleles for most subjects in the first cohort. At a false discovery rate of 0.05, a later analysis linked 16,951 TCR beta sequences to specific HLA alleles. Compared with the roughly 670-donor mean, donors in an Asian-associated ancestry cluster had fewer N-insertions in productive TCRs, according to a later genetic analysis. According to a later analysis, TCR association rates differed among HLA loci, with DRB1 alleles showing the most associated TCRs and HLA-C alleles showing the fewest. Immune exposure information for the cohort was limited to CMV serostatus. A later analysis found that HLA-associated TCR beta chains were more clonally expanded and had lower generation probabilities than equally common non-associated chains. A later genetic analysis associated a missense DCLRE1C variant with V-gene and J-gene trimming of TCR beta chains, and an independent cohort replicated the association. The study listed 150 to 200 TCR beta chains as associated with cytomegalovirus. The earlier analysis of some 540 of the donors excluded some 15 rarely observed V segments, including chromosome 9 orphons, because counts were too low. The presence/absence analyses assumed that sequencing depth was roughly uniform across donors, and that assumption may not be true. Three of the identified cytomegalovirus-associated TCR beta chains were confirmed in vitro to be specific for cytomegalovirus antigens. The classifier was reported to diagnose cytomegalovirus status with high specificity and sensitivity in both the original cohort and the validation cohort. Linkage disequilibrium might explain the correlated functional status among segregating V segments, but an unknown experimental factor could not be excluded. Assigning TCR associations to individual alleles was difficult when HLA alleles, especially DR and DQ, strongly co-occurred. Because some donors lacked HLA typing at each locus, the association tests relied only on the typed subset. Some IMGT-functional V segments, including TRBV6-2 and TRBV6-3, could not be told apart with the 87-base-pair reads, so those segments were excluded. The cohort was sequenced for TCR beta chains only, and without alpha or paired-chain data the features that could be detected were limited. Most TCR sequences were seen in very few donors, while some public TCRs were found in many individuals. It was suggested by the authors that the approach could potentially be generalized to other disease states and immunological phenotypes. In a later analysis, most CMV-associated TCR beta chains were found to appear HLA-restricted, with HLA associations seemingly driven largely by CMV exposure. Broadly in line with IMGT annotations, most TCR beta V segments showed up in productive rearrangements about 90% or about 30% of the time in an earlier analysis of several hundred of the donors. A later analysis reported that several top co-occurrence clusters appeared linked to parvovirus B19, influenza, CMV and Epstein-Barr virus. The sequencing pipeline was judged likely to have produced a cluster of highly shared sequence variants as a technical artifact.

Recombination linked TRBV5-1 to TRBJ2-3, and TRBD1 matches 7 of the central bases. The receptor's source is a woman aged 18-29 years in good health and CMV-seropositive. The specimen was PBMCs. Here is the DNA: TGCGCCAGCACCCTGGGGCAGGGGACAGTCACAGATACGCAGTATTTT. This translates into CASTLGQGTVTDTQYF. The full variable domain, completed from the reference TRBV5-1 and TRBJ2-3 proteins outside the CDR3, reads KAGVTQTPRYLIKTRGQQVTLSCSPISGHRSVSWYQQTPGQGLQFLFEYFSETQRNKGNFPGRFSGRQFSNSRSEMNVSTLELGDSALYLCASTLGQGTVTDTQYFGPGTRLTVL.